The T cell receptor beta chain under discussion was sequenced for a study of human T cells and chemical hapten exposure. TCRdb recomputed calls from the RACE reads with MiXCR, one row per CDR3 protein. The sample records approximately 350,000 distinct CDR3 sequences, roughly 6.9% being singletons. This clonotype was counted many times. Antigen: not known. This sample's time point: patch test 1, 2 weeks after DPC sensitization. The treatment: therapeutic diphenylcyclopropenone sensitization with weekly scalp DPC. This CDR3 contains 14 residues. Per the germline V gene, CDR1 is MDHEN and CDR2 is SYDVKM. Trimming took off 7 bases at V and 0 bases at J, with 10 bases between the two ends. Study results and limitations: PT1 expanded TCR numbers rose with patch test score. Alopecia in all donors means immunity may differ from healthy individuals.

Material: whole blood, obtained in connection with sensitization to the hapten diphenylcyclopropenone (DPC). The V and J genes are TRBV28 and TRBJ2-1; maybe TRBD1 (6 bases). The clonotype originates from a woman between 18 and 29 years old with alopecia areata. Some clones in this sample may be carry-over from other donors' samples. The CDR3 spells CASIQGASYNEQFF. The CDR3 nucleotides read TGTGCCAGCATACAGGGTGCCTCCTACAATGAGCAGTTCTTC.